This T cell receptor (beta chain) was identified during a study of T cell responses to AZD1222 COVID-19 vaccine. About the research overall: Pooled samples include second doses given at about 4 or 12 weeks.

Some clones are missing from TCRdb's copy, which holds only in-frame ones; the method was immunoSEQ multiplex PCR. The profile shows around 140,000 clones, roughly 92% of them singletons. CDR3 size: 14 residues. Germline CDR1 and CDR2: SGHNT and YYREEE (reference sequence). The ends were cut back, 0 bases at V and 7 bases at J, with 13 bases in the middle. The TCR originated in an adult in good health. V usage is TRBV5-4 and J usage is TRBJ1-1; D remains ambiguous. The sample in question was peripheral blood, obtained on day 0 of AZD1222 vaccination. CDR3 in amino acids: CASSLASELGEAFF. Written as DNA, the CDR3 is TGTGCCAGCAGCTTGGCATCCGAATTGGGTGAAGCTTTCTTT.